Listed below are T cell receptor beta chains from one sample, sequenced in a study of blood T cell repertoires in COVID-19. Sequenced by immunoSEQ multiplex PCR; TCRdb stores in-frame clones only, minus some. Of fewer than 150,000 clones listed, 75% to 90% were seen once; the top ten hold around 5.5%. Sequencing used peripheral blood. The receptors come from a woman between 55 and 75 years old with COVID-19, enrolled during active disease. Both conserved end residues are part of each CDR3. A D gene is named only where the DNA matches it firmly. Size values are once, few and many counts, or a class for expanded clones, and some rows have none.

d_call	v_call	clone_size	j_call	cdr3_aa	cdr3_nt
TRBD1	TRBV7-9	NA	TRBJ2-1	CASSFRDRGYNEQFF	TGTGCCAGCAGCTTCCGGGACAGGGGATACAATGAGCAGTTCTTC
NA	TRBV5-6	few	TRBJ1-4	CASTLGGTFGEKLFF	TGTGCCAGCACCCTTGGAGGGACGTTCGGGGAAAAACTGTTTTTT
TRBD2	TRBV18	NA	TRBJ2-1	CASSPPSAAGNLNEQFF	TGTGCCAGCTCACCACCTTCGGCAGCGGGGAACCTTAATGAGCAGTTCTTC
NA	TRBV7-9	NA	TRBJ2-7	CASSFQGNQDEQYF	TGTGCCAGCAGCTTCCAGGGGAATCAGGACGAGCAGTACTTC
NA	TRBV3-1/TRBV3-2	NA	TRBJ2-7	CASSQAPLREQYF	TGTGCCAGCAGCCAAGCCCCCCTGCGGGAGCAGTACTTC
NA	TRBV6-5	few	TRBJ1-2	CASSYLGVDKNYGYTF	TGTGCCAGCAGTTACCTCGGGGTCGACAAGAACTATGGCTACACCTTC
TRBD1	TRBV2	NA	TRBJ1-5	CASSTAGQGWENQPQHF	TGTGCCAGCAGTACCGCAGGACAGGGTTGGGAGAATCAGCCCCAGCATTTT
NA	TRBV30	NA	TRBJ1-1	CAWSGSGGWGTEAFF	TGTGCCTGGAGTGGGTCCGGCGGGTGGGGTACTGAAGCTTTCTTT
TRBD1	TRBV27	NA	TRBJ2-7	CASRRQGFDEQYF	TGTGCCAGCAGGAGACAGGGTTTTGACGAGCAGTACTTC
NA	TRBV18	NA	TRBJ1-4	CASSPNSGGDKKLFF	TGTGCCAGCTCACCAAACAGCGGGGGAGATAAAAAACTGTTTTTT
TRBD1	TRBV7-2	few	TRBJ2-7	CASSFQHSGQGEIYEQYF	TGTGCCAGCAGCTTCCAGCACTCCGGACAGGGAGAAATATACGAGCAGTACTTC